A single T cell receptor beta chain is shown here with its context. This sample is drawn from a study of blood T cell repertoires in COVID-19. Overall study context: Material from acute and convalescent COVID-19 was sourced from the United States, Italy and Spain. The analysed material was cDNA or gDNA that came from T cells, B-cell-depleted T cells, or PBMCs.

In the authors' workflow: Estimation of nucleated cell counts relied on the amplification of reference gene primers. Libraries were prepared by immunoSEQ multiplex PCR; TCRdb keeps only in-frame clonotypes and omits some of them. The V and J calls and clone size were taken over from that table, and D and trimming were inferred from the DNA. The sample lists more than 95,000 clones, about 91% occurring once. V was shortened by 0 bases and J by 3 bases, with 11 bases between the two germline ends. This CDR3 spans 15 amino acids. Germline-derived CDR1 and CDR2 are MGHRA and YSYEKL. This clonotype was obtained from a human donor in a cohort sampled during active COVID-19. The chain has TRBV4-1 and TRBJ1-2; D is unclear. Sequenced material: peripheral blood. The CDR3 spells CASSQENPYYYGYTF. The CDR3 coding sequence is TGCGCCAGCAGCCAAGAAAACCCATACTACTATGGCTACACCTTC.